Listed here is a single T cell receptor (beta chain). Its antigen is undetermined. The record originates from a study of cytomegalovirus exposure and HLA in healthy donors. Overall study: In an earlier analysis, 90 million to 130 million unique TCR beta sequences were found from some 200 million T cells. An early data release held 79 million or so unique TCRs from HLA-typed donors. Study observations and caveats: Among the CMV-associated chains, three were confirmed in vitro as specific for CMV antigens.

PCR amplification relied on 60 Vbeta primers (plus 13 Jbeta primers). Some clones are missing from TCRdb's copy, which holds only in-frame ones; the method was immunoSEQ multiplex PCR. The sample lists over 150,000 clones, 85% occurring once. V lost 5 bases and J lost 6, with 17 bases in between. CDR1 is WNHNN and CDR2 is SYGVQD in the germline V gene (reference sequence). The CDR3 loop spans 14 amino acids. This sequence joins TRBV10-1 and TRBJ2-7; D perhaps matches TRBD1 (5 bases). This receptor was obtained from a man aged 25-40 years in good health and CMV-seropositive. Source material: PBMCs. The CDR3 sequence is CASSLSPAGSEQYF. CDR3 bases: TGCGCCAGCAGTCTCTCGCCTGCAGGGTCCGAGCAGTACTTC.